These 30 T cell receptor beta chains came from one sample sequenced in a study of OX40 agonist ivuxolimab in advanced cancers. The table came from immunoSEQ multiplex PCR; TCRdb's copy has only in-frame clones and leaves some out. The sample shows roughly 34,000 clones, 84% of them seen only once. The sequencing here drew on CD4+ or CD8+ T cells sorted from blood, taken in a trial of the OX40 agonist ivuxolimab. The receptors were gathered from an adult with an advanced solid tumor such as melanoma, head and neck, liver or kidney cancer.

The CDR3 reads CASSDRGLTSNQPQHF. The CDR3 DNA reads as TGTGCCAGTAGTGACAGGGGGTTAACTAGCAATCAGCCCCAGCATTTT. This chain connects TRBV19 to TRBJ1-5; 9 bases fit TRBD1. The ends lost 5 bases at V and 0 bases at J; junction bases unmatched: 5. This CDR3 comprises 16 residues. From germline, CDR1 is LNHDA and CDR2 SQIVND (reference sequence).

This clone was seen more than once but under ten times. CDR3 sequence: CASSARWEQYF. The CDR3 DNA reads TGTGCCAGCAGCGCAAGATGGGAGCAGTACTTC. The genes are TRBV14 and TRBJ2-7; D gene uncertain. The ends were cut back, 5 bases at V and 7 bases at J, with 9 bases in the middle. Germline V gene data show CDR1 as SGHDN and CDR2 as FVKESK. The CDR3 consists of 11 residues.

This clone was counted a few times. V and J are TRBV30 and TRBJ1-4; 9 positions match TRBD1. Germline CDR1 reads GTSNPN; CDR2 reads SVGIG (reference sequence). The CDR3 extends over 15 amino acids. The junction had 11 bases not matched to a gene; V was cut back by 5 bases and J by 7 bases. In DNA, the CDR3 is TGTGCCTGGTCCACGGCGGGGACAGGGCGTGAAAAACTGTTTTTT. This codes for CAWSTAGTGREKLFF.

This clone was recorded once. The V call is TRBV9, the J call TRBJ2-1, with D hard to call. Germline CDR1 SGDLS, CDR2 YYNGEE. The CDR3 extends over 15 amino acids. Trimming cost V 0 bases and J 0 bases, with 7 bases left between them. The CDR3 sequence: CASSVVGSSYNEQFF. For the CDR3, the DNA is TGTGCCAGCAGCGTAGTAGGAAGCTCCTACAATGAGCAGTTCTTC.

The chain uses TRBV4-1 and TRBJ1-3; D gene uncertain. Trimming removed 4 bases from V and 0 bases from J, with 22 bases in between. The CDR3 is made up of 19 amino acids. Germline CDR1 reads MGHRA; CDR2 reads YSYEKL. CDR3 in amino acids: CASSPSLQRTTASGNTIYF. In DNA, the CDR3 is TGCGCCAGCAGCCCATCCCTACAGCGGACGACGGCCTCTGGAAACACCATATATTTT.

This clone turned up a few times. This sequence joins TRBV10-3 and TRBJ2-5; 7 bases are shared with TRBD2. Germline CDR1 reads ENHRY; CDR2 reads SYGVKD. Trimming took 8 bases from V and 3 from J; bases not matched to a gene: 3. The CDR3 is made up of 12 amino acids. DNA for the CDR3: TGTGCCATCGCGGCGGGGGAAGAGACCCAGTACTTC. Its translation is CAIAAGEETQYF.

The chain has TRBV27 and TRBJ2-7, with no clear D. The CDR3 loop spans 13 amino acids. V dropped 3 bases and J dropped 3 bases, with 9 bases sitting between them. Per the germline V gene, CDR1 is MNHEY and CDR2 is SMNVEV (reference sequence). DNA for the CDR3: TGTGCCAGCAGTTTCGGCCTTTTCTACGAGCAGTACTTC. It yields the protein CASSFGLFYEQYF.

The chain has TRBV6-1 and TRBJ1-2; 7 bases are a match to TRBD1. Losses at the gene ends were 6 bases for V and 3 bases for J; bases not matched to a gene: 7. The CDR3 is 14 amino acids. The germline gives CDR1 MNHNS, CDR2 SASEGT. The CDR3 DNA is TGTGCCAGCAGCGGACAGGCGGGGGACTATGGCTACACCTTC. Its protein is CASSGQAGDYGYTF.

J is TRBJ2-5 and V is TRBV4-1; D gene unclear. V was pared by 0 bases and J by 1 base, with 6 bases between. Germline lookup yields CDR1 MGHRA and CDR2 YSYEKL. This CDR3 has 14 amino acids. The CDR3 protein is CASSQDPGQETQYF. The CDR3 DNA reads as TGCGCCAGCAGCCAAGACCCAGGCCAAGAGACCCAGTACTTC.

The chain couples TRBV5-1 to TRBJ2-5, with TRBD1 matching over 7 bases. Germline CDR1 and CDR2: SGHRS and YFSETQ. The J segment lost 5 bases and the V segment lost 3 bases, leaving 4 bases of the junction unmatched. This CDR3 has 13 residues. CDR3 nucleotides: TGCGCCAGCAGCTCCACAGGGGATGAGACCCAGTACTTC. Amino acid sequence: CASSSTGDETQYF. Full variable domain (outside the CDR3, taken from reference TRBV5-1 and TRBJ2-5): KAGVTQTPRYLIKTRGQQVTLSCSPISGHRSVSWYQQTPGQGLQFLFEYFSETQRNKGNFPGRFSGRQFSNSRSEMNVSTLELGDSALYLCASSSTGDETQYFGPGTRLLVL.

The chain combines TRBV6-6 with TRBJ2-5; D unclear. V was clipped by 6 bases and J by 5 bases, with 4 bases between them. The germline V gene has CDR1 MNHNY and CDR2 SVGAGI (reference sequence). This CDR3 contains 10 residues. The CDR3 loop is CASRRETQYF. CDR3 in DNA: TGTGCCAGCAGACGGGAGACCCAGTACTTC.

V and J are TRBV6-5 and TRBJ2-6, with no clear D. The CDR3 length is 15 residues. Germline lookup yields CDR1 MNHEY and CDR2 SVGAGI. V lost 5 bases and J lost 0, with 8 bases in between. This CDR3 is CASSRSLSGANVLTF. CDR3 in DNA: TGTGCCAGCAGTAGATCTCTCTCTGGGGCCAACGTCCTGACTTTC.

This chain links TRBV7-3 with TRBJ2-1; D tentatively reads TRBD1 or TRBD2 (5 bases each). Germline V gene data show CDR1 as SGHTA and CDR2 as FQGTGA. The CDR3 runs 14 residues. The germline V and J ends were trimmed by 5 bases and 4 bases, with 12 bases remaining between them. As DNA, the CDR3 is TGTGCCAGCAGCGTAGGGAGACAGTACAATGAGCAGTTCTTC. Protein product: CASSVGRQYNEQFF.

This clone has a handful of counts. The chain combines TRBV5-1 with TRBJ1-1; 7 bases match TRBD1. This CDR3 is 14 amino acids long. With V trimmed by 4 bases and J by 1 base, 4 bases remained unmatched. Germline-derived CDR1 and CDR2 are SGHRS and YFSETQ. CDR3 protein: CASSPRGGNTEAFF. The CDR3, as DNA: TGCGCCAGCAGCCCCAGGGGGGGGAACACTGAAGCTTTCTTT.

The CDR3 DNA is TGTGCCAGCAGTAATCTGAACACTGAAGCTTTCTTT. It translates to CASSNLNTEAFF. The rearrangement joins TRBV2 to TRBJ1-1; no clear D. The CDR3 runs to 12 residues. V shed 5 bases and J shed 0 bases, with 4 bases lying between them. CDR1 is SNHLY, CDR2 FYNNEI, per germline. Looking up the rest from reference TRBV2 and TRBJ1-1 gives the full variable domain: EPEVTQTPSHQVTQMGQEVILRCVPISNHLYFYWYRQILGQKVEFLVSFYNNEISEKSEIFDDQFSVERPDGSNFTLKIRSTKLEDSAMYFCASSNLNTEAFFGQGTRLTVV.

The V and J genes are TRBV2 and TRBJ2-3; the D call may be TRBD1 or TRBD2 (6 bases each). CDR1 is SNHLY and CDR2 is FYNNEI in the germline V gene. Trimming removed 2 bases from V and 1 base from J, with 13 bases in between. CDR3 length: 16 residues. Here the CDR3 DNA reads TGTGCCAGCAGTGAACCAACTAGGGGGGGCACAGATACGCAGTATTTT. Protein: CASSEPTRGGTDTQYF.

The V gene is TRBV18, the J gene TRBJ2-6; D gene uncertain. Germline V CDR1 and CDR2: KGHSH, LQKENI. The length of the CDR3 is 14 residues. Trimming removed 0 bases at V and 10 bases at J, with 10 bases between. This chain's CDR3 is CASSPPVAGNVLTF. CDR3 DNA sequence: TGTGCCAGCTCACCACCCGTAGCTGGTAACGTCCTGACTTTC. Full variable domain (outside the CDR3, taken from reference TRBV18 and TRBJ2-6): NAGVMQNPRHLVRRRGQEARLRCSPMKGHSHVYWYRQLPEEGLKFMVYLQKENIIDESGMPKERFSAEFPKEGPSILRIQQVVRGDSAAYFCASSPPVAGNVLTFGAGSRLTVL.

In this sample, this clone turned up once. This chain joins TRBV18 and TRBJ1-1, with a tentative D call TRBD1 (6 bases). The germline gives CDR1 KGHSH, CDR2 LQKENI. The CDR3 is 14 amino acids. Trimming cost V 2 bases and J 6 bases, with 13 bases left between them. CDR3 region: CASSPRGQGPEAFF. The CDR3 bases are TGTGCCAGCTCACCAAGGGGCCAGGGGCCTGAAGCTTTCTTT.

V usage is TRBV6-5 and J usage is TRBJ1-2; 8 bases agree with TRBD1. J lost 4 bases, V lost 6 bases, and 4 bases had no gene match. This CDR3 has 13 amino acids. CDR1 is MNHEY and CDR2 is SVGAGI in the germline V gene. This CDR3 is CASRGQGGYGYTF. The CDR3 nucleotides read TGTGCCAGCAGAGGACAGGGTGGCTATGGCTACACCTTC.

CDR3 residues: CASSPGGVDQPQHF. The CDR3 region has the DNA TGCGCCAGCAGCCCTGGGGGTGTTGATCAGCCCCAGCATTTT. The rearrangement links TRBV5-1 to TRBJ1-5; perhaps TRBD1 as D (5 bases). CDR3 length: 14 amino acids. Per germline, CDR1 SGHRS and CDR2 YFSETQ. Trimming removed 4 bases at V and 5 bases at J, with 13 bases between.

V gene TRBV7-9 combines with J gene TRBJ2-5, with 12 bases lining up with TRBD2. The CDR3 spans 15 residues. The germline gives CDR1 SEHNR, CDR2 FQNEAQ (reference sequence). Trimming removed 9 bases from V and 1 base from J; junction bases left unmatched: 6. The CDR3 DNA is TGTGCCAGTACCGGACTAGCGGGGACCCAAGAGACCCAGTACTTC. Translation gives CASTGLAGTQETQYF.

The V gene is TRBV11-2, the J gene TRBJ2-7, with 9 bases identical to TRBD1. Trimming removed 1 base from V and 3 bases from J; junction bases left unmatched: 4. Germline lookup yields CDR1 SGHAT and CDR2 FQNNGV. This CDR3 comprises 15 residues. CDR3 sequence: CASSLAGQGSYEQYF. For the CDR3, the DNA is TGTGCCAGCAGCTTAGCCGGACAGGGGAGCTACGAGCAGTACTTC.

This clone is a singleton in its sample. J is TRBJ2-7 and V is TRBV5-1, with D maybe TRBD1 (6 bases). Germline V gene lookup returns CDR1 SGHRS and CDR2 YFSETQ. V lost 5 bases and J 6 bases, leaving 15 bases between the germline ends. The CDR3 has 13 amino acids. Here the CDR3 DNA reads TGCGCCAGCAGTTCTTCAGGGGACCGCGAGCAGTACTTC. It translates to CASSSSGDREQYF.

This sequence joins TRBV2 and TRBJ2-3; no clear D. CDR1 and CDR2 (germline): SNHLY, FYNNEI. CDR3 length: 13 amino acids. V was shortened by 7 bases and J by 6 bases, with 14 bases between the two germline ends. CDR3: CASTLQITDTQYF. CDR3 nucleotides: TGTGCCAGCACCCTACAAATCACGGATACGCAGTATTTT.

In this sample, this clone turned up once. This sequence joins TRBV15 and TRBJ2-2; no firm D call. CDR1 and CDR2 (germline): LNHNV, YYDKDF (reference sequence). Trimming removed 6 bases at V and 4 bases at J, with 6 bases between. The CDR3 length is 12 residues. CDR3 sequence: CATRRATGELFF. In nucleotides, the CDR3 is TGTGCCACCAGGCGCGCCACCGGGGAGCTGTTTTTT.

The CDR3 DNA reads TGTGCCAGCAGGGCTCGACCTTGGGATACGCAGTATTTT. Its translation is CASRARPWDTQYF. The chain uses TRBV2 and TRBJ2-3; D is uncertain. This CDR3 has 13 amino acids. The germline CDR1 and CDR2 sequences are SNHLY and FYNNEI. The ends were cut back, 6 bases at V and 6 bases at J, with 13 bases in the middle.

The chain has TRBV6-1 and TRBJ2-7; D is ambiguous. The germline V gene has CDR1 MNHNS and CDR2 SASEGT. The ends were cut back, 5 bases at V and 3 bases at J, with 5 bases in the middle. This CDR3 spans 11 amino acids. DNA for the CDR3: TGTGCCAGCAGTCTAGACTACGAGCAGTACTTC. This gives the protein CASSLDYEQYF.

The chain carries TRBV30 and TRBJ1-4; D is ambiguous. The CDR3 totals 15 residues. CDR1 and CDR2 (germline): GTSNPN, SVGIG (reference sequence). The V gene lost 0 bases and the J gene lost 0 bases, with 8 bases spanning the gap. The CDR3 nucleotides are TGTGCCTGGAGTGTGGGTCGGGCAACTAATGAAAAACTGTTTTTT. Encoded protein: CAWSVGRATNEKLFF.

The chain uses TRBV9 and TRBJ2-6, with 9 nucleotides matching TRBD1. The germline V gene has CDR1 SGDLS and CDR2 YYNGEE. J was trimmed by 2 bases and V by 4 bases; bases with no gene match: 4. The length of the CDR3 is 16 residues. The CDR3 DNA follows: TGTGCCAGCAGCCCGGGACAGGGACCTGGGGCCAACGTCCTGACTTTC. Its protein product is CASSPGQGPGANVLTF. Full variable domain (outside the CDR3, taken from reference TRBV9 and TRBJ2-6): DSGVTQTPKHLITATGQRVTLRCSPRSGDLSVYWYQQSLDQGLQFLIQYYNGEERAKGNILERFSAQQFPDLHSELNLSSLELGDSALYFCASSPGQGPGANVLTFGAGSRLTVL.

This chain connects TRBV5-1 to TRBJ1-1; possible D gene TRBD1, 6 bases. Germline CDR1 and CDR2: SGHRS and YFSETQ. Deletions cut 0 bases from V and 2 bases from J, with 14 bases between. The CDR3 is 16 amino acids. CDR3 sequence (DNA): TGCGCCAGCAGCTTGGGGCGGGGGCCAGTCAACACTGAAGCTTTCTTT. As protein: CASSLGRGPVNTEAFF.